These 9 T cell receptor beta chains were all obtained from the same sample, sequenced in a study of T cell repertoires in cytomegalovirus infection. Antigens of these TCRs are unknown. MiXCR, run by TCRdb on the reads, gives a single entry per CDR3 protein. Among approximately 70,000 distinct CDR3 sequences listed, approximately 22% were seen once. Sequenced input: PBMCs, sequenced either directly or after in vitro stimulation (not recorded which). The source of these receptors is a human donor in good health (CMV status not recorded). Some clones in this sample may be carry-over from other donors' samples.

This chain links TRBV10-3 with TRBJ2-5, with D perhaps TRBD1 (5 bases). V lost 6 bases and J lost 1, with 15 bases in between. Per germline, CDR1 ENHRY and CDR2 SYGVKD. The CDR3 runs 15 residues. The CDR3: CAIRGSDKGQETQYF. The CDR3, as DNA: TGTGCCATCAGGGGGTCGGACAAAGGCCAAGAGACCCAGTACTTC.

V is TRBV6-1 and J is TRBJ2-7; 7 bases align to TRBD2. The V gene end was trimmed by 5 bases and the J gene end by 6 bases; junction bases not matched to a gene: 7. This CDR3 has 13 amino acids. Germline V gene sequence: CDR1 MNHNS, CDR2 SASEGT. The CDR3 spells CASSYFSGGEQYF. The CDR3 DNA follows: TGTGCCAGCAGTTATTTTTCGGGGGGCGAGCAGTACTTC.

This clonotype was counted a few times. This chain joins TRBV6-2 or TRBV6-3 and TRBJ1-1, with a tentative D call TRBD1 (5 bases). The CDR3 contains 15 residues. Trimming removed 2 bases at V and 1 base at J, with 11 bases between. Germline values: CDR1 MNHEY, CDR2 SVGEGT. The CDR3 region is CASSYEGRANTEAFF. The CDR3 DNA is TGTGCCAGCAGTTACGAAGGCAGGGCGAACACTGAAGCTTTCTTT.

This clonotype was recorded many times. The chain combines TRBV28 with TRBJ2-1; 7 positions agree with TRBD1. The CDR3 is 16 amino acids. J was trimmed by 2 bases and V by 2 bases; bases with no gene match: 6. Germline V gene data show CDR1 as MDHEN and CDR2 as SYDVKM. The CDR3 DNA sequence: TGTGCCAGCAGTTTACGTACAGGGGACCCCTACAATGAGCAGTTCTTC. Its protein is CASSLRTGDPYNEQFF.

The V call is TRBV27, the J call TRBJ2-5; the match to TRBD1 covers 8 bases. The CDR3 contains 14 residues. The germline V gene encodes CDR1 MNHEY and CDR2 SMNVEV (reference sequence). Losses at the gene ends were 5 bases for V and 4 bases for J; bases not matched to a gene: 6. CDR3 protein: CASSPWTGTETQYF. DNA for the CDR3: TGTGCCAGCAGTCCCTGGACAGGGACAGAGACCCAGTACTTC.

The chain recombines TRBV7-2 with TRBJ2-1; 9 bases are a match to TRBD2. The CDR3 runs to 15 residues. Germline lookup yields CDR1 SGHTA and CDR2 FQGNSA. J gave up 7 bases and V 0 bases, and 4 bases lay outside the gene matches. The CDR3 sequence is CASSLASGSANEQFF. DNA of the CDR3: TGTGCCAGCAGCTTAGCTAGCGGGAGTGCTAATGAGCAGTTCTTC.

This clonotype showed up just a few times. This chain joins TRBV2 and TRBJ2-7; 7 bases agree with TRBD2. Trimming at V came to 4 bases and at J to 0 bases, leaving 6 bases not matched to a gene. This CDR3 has 15 residues. Germline values: CDR1 SNHLY, CDR2 FYNNEI. The CDR3 DNA reads as TGTGCCAGCAGTGGGGCACTAGCGTTCTCCTACGAGCAGTACTTC. Its translation: CASSGALAFSYEQYF.

V usage is TRBV20-1 and J usage is TRBJ2-1; 9 positions match TRBD2. The CDR3 contains 14 residues. Looked up from germline, CDR1 is DFQATT and CDR2 is SNEGSKA (reference sequence). Trimming took 1 base from V and 5 from J; bases not matched to a gene: 3. CDR3 DNA sequence: TGCAGTGCTAGAGCTAGCGGGATCCACAATGAGCAGTTCTTC. Residues: CSARASGIHNEQFF.

The chain couples TRBV5-4 to TRBJ2-1; no definite D call. Germline-derived CDR1 and CDR2 are SGHNT and YYREEE (reference sequence). The CDR3 runs 14 residues. V lost 4 bases to trimming and J lost 0 bases, with 8 bases between them. CDR3 sequence: CASSQLRSYNEQFF. CDR3 DNA: TGTGCCAGCAGCCAACTACGCTCCTACAATGAGCAGTTCTTC.